This T cell receptor beta chain stems from a study of blood T cell repertoires in COVID-19. The CDR3 length is 14 residues. Germline CDR1 LNHDA, CDR2 SQIVND (reference sequence). The V end was cut by 3 bases, the J end by 0 bases, with 7 bases between. Clones were sequenced by immunoSEQ multiplex PCR, and TCRdb holds only the in-frame ones, with some missing. The sample records about 200,000 clones, 70% to 90% being singletons. What was sequenced was peripheral blood. This clonotype originated in a man older than 75 with acute or convalescent COVID-19. This rearrangement joins TRBV19 to TRBJ2-3; no clear D. The CDR3 DNA is TGTGCCAGTAGTATCGGTGTTAGCACAGATACGCAGTATTTT. It is translated as CASSIGVSTDTQYF.